One and the same sample provided the 23 T cell receptor beta chains below, sequenced in a study of PD-1 blockade in classical Hodgkin lymphoma. Sequencing was performed with immunoSEQ multiplex PCR; in TCRdb, only in-frame clones are kept and a portion is missing. The top ten clones hold about a sixth of a sample with tens of thousands of clones, 75% to 85% of them seen once. The time point: cycle 4 day 1 (C4D1), after 5 to 7 weeks of nivolumab. Following autologous stem cell transplantation, relapse occurred in every patient, and exposure to brentuximab vedotin varied. The material sequenced was peripheral blood mononuclear cells (PBMCs), taken before the fourth cycle of nivolumab. These receptors were collected from a human donor with classical Hodgkin lymphoma.

This chain links TRBV7-2 with TRBJ2-7; TRBD1 is a possible D gene (6 bases). Trimming left V 7 bases short and J 2 bases short, with 18 bases between. The CDR3 sequence is 15 residues long. From germline, CDR1 is SGHTA and CDR2 FQGNSA. For the CDR3, the DNA is TGTGCCAGCAAGACCAGGCGGACAGTTGCCTACGAGCAGTACTTC. Translation: CASKTRRTVAYEQYF.

This chain joins TRBV5-4 and TRBJ2-1; 15 bases map to TRBD2. The CDR3 has 16 amino acids. Trimming cost V 6 bases and J 7 bases; bases outside gene matches: 8. Per germline, CDR1 SGHNT and CDR2 YYREEE (reference sequence). CDR3 amino acids: CASTPTGTSGRNEQFF. For the CDR3, the DNA is TGTGCCAGCACCCCCACCGGGACTAGCGGGAGGAATGAGCAGTTCTTC.

This clone was counted only a few times. This sequence joins TRBV7-2 and TRBJ1-1; D is undetermined. The CDR3 is made up of 14 amino acids. V was shortened by 8 bases and J by 5 bases, with 18 bases between the two germline ends. The germline V gene encodes CDR1 SGHTA and CDR2 FQGNSA. DNA of the CDR3: TGTGCCAGCCTCGAACGAGAGGGTTTAACTGAAGCTTTCTTT. Amino acids: CASLEREGLTEAFF.

This chain uses TRBV6-6 with TRBJ2-1; TRBD2 agrees at 11 bases. This CDR3 spans 15 amino acids. J gave up 6 bases and V 0 bases, and 1 base lay outside the gene matches. Germline V lookup: CDR1 MNHNY, CDR2 SVGAGI (reference sequence). CDR3 nucleotide sequence: TGTGCCAGCAGTTACTCGACTAGCGGGACCAATGAGCAGTTCTTC. Amino acid sequence: CASSYSTSGTNEQFF.

CDR3 coding DNA: TGCGCCAGCAGTGAGTCGCCAGGGGGCACTGAAGCTTTCTTT. It codes for CASSESPGGTEAFF. V usage is TRBV10-2 and J usage is TRBJ1-1; 7 bases match TRBD1. The CDR3 is made up of 14 amino acids. Germline CDR1 reads WSHSY; CDR2 reads SAAADI. The junction had 2 bases not matched to a gene; V was cut back by 0 bases and J by 4 bases.

The table lists this clone with a few counts. The J gene is TRBJ1-1, the V gene TRBV2, with D unclear. Trimming cost V 4 bases and J 4 bases, with 7 bases left between them. This CDR3 region has 12 residues. Germline values: CDR1 SNHLY, CDR2 FYNNEI. The chain's CDR3 is CASSAGFTEAFF. The CDR3 nucleotides are TGTGCCAGCAGTGCGGGGTTCACTGAAGCTTTCTTT.

J is TRBJ2-2 and V is TRBV13; no definite D call. This CDR3 is 13 amino acids long. The V and J ends lost 4 bases and 1 base respectively, with 4 bases between them. Germline V CDR1 and CDR2: PRHDT, FYEKMQ (reference sequence). CDR3 sequence reads: CASSSWNTGELFF. For the CDR3, the DNA is TGTGCCAGCAGCTCTTGGAACACCGGGGAGCTGTTTTTT.

The chain employs TRBV28 and TRBJ2-7, with 8 bases matching TRBD2. Germline trimming cut 5 bases from V and 2 bases from J; bases unmatched to any gene: 8. CDR1 is MDHEN, CDR2 SYDVKM, per germline. CDR3 length equals 15 residues. CDR3 protein: CASSNPGGVTYEQYF. The CDR3 region has the DNA TGTGCCAGCAGTAACCCGGGAGGGGTGACCTACGAGCAGTACTTC. Drawing the rest from reference TRBV28 and TRBJ2-7, the complete variable domain is DVKVTQSSRYLVKRTGEKVFLECVQDMDHENMFWYRQDPGLGLRLIYFSYDVKMKEKGDIPEGYSVSREKKERFSLILESASTNQTSMYLCASSNPGGVTYEQYFGPGTRLTVT.

The rearrangement joins TRBV6-4 to TRBJ2-3, with 7 bases fitting TRBD2. The V and J ends lost 8 bases and 5 bases, in that order; junction bases with no gene match: 7. The CDR3 consists of 13 residues. Germline CDR1 and CDR2: MRHNA and SNTAGT. The CDR3 DNA reads TGTGCCAGCGGGCGGGAGAAGGAAGATACGCAGTATTTT. The encoded protein is CASGREKEDTQYF.

V and J are TRBV28 and TRBJ2-3, with D perhaps being TRBD1 or TRBD2 (5 bases each). The length of the CDR3 is 15 residues. The germline V and J ends were trimmed by 7 bases and 5 bases, with 19 bases remaining between them. Looked up from germline, CDR1 is MDHEN and CDR2 is SYDVKM. CDR3 sequence: CASTGQEGTRDTQYF. As DNA, the CDR3 is TGTGCCAGCACCGGTCAAGAGGGGACGCGAGATACGCAGTATTTT.

This clone was seen once. The chain combines TRBV2 with TRBJ1-2; D is unresolved. The CDR3 has 14 residues. Trimming took 0 bases from V and 6 from J, leaving 11 bases between them. Per the germline V gene, CDR1 is SNHLY and CDR2 is FYNNEI. CDR3 in amino acids: CASSEALLRDGYTF. The CDR3 nucleotides are TGTGCCAGCAGTGAAGCGCTTCTTAGAGATGGCTACACCTTC.

The chain joins TRBV15 to TRBJ2-7, with a tentative D call TRBD2 (5 bases). V was shortened by 3 bases and J by 1 base, with 10 bases between the two germline ends. The CDR3 length is 14 residues. CDR1 is LNHNV, CDR2 YYDKDF, per germline (reference sequence). CDR3 coding DNA: TGTGCCACCAGCAGGGAGGCCACGTCCTACGAGCAGTACTTC. Encoded protein: CATSREATSYEQYF.

This clone showed up just a few times. The gene calls are TRBV29-1 and TRBJ2-1; the D is unclear. Trimming took 5 bases from V and 5 from J, leaving 10 bases between them. The germline CDR1 and CDR2 sequences are SQVTM and ANQGSEA. CDR3 length equals 12 residues. The DNA of the CDR3 is TGCAGCGTTAACCTCGCGGACAATGAGCAGTTCTTC. It translates to CSVNLADNEQFF.

About this clone itself: The junction departs from the called germline gene at one end, perhaps through a read error. The CDR3 nucleotides are TGTGCCAGCAGCCATGGGACTAGCGGGAGATGGATCTTC. It yields the protein CASSHGTSGRWIF. The chain employs TRBV7-2 and TRBJ2-1; 14 nucleotides align to TRBD2. CDR1 is SGHTA and CDR2 is FQGNSA in the germline V gene. CDR3 size: 13 residues.

This clone was seen once. The conserved phenylalanine or tryptophan is not found at the CDR3 terminus, so this likely reflects a read error. This rearrangement joins TRBV30 to TRBJ2-2, with D unclear. Germline loops: CDR1 GTSNPN, CDR2 SVGIG (reference sequence). The length of the CDR3 is 13 residues. V was clipped by 4 bases and J by 3 bases, with 9 bases between them. CDR3 coding DNA: TGTGCCTGGAATCCACTCCACACCGGGGAGCTGTTTTCT. Encoded protein: CAWNPLHTGELFS.

This clone occurred a few times. The genes are TRBV5-1 and TRBJ2-3; D gene uncertain. Germline CDR1 SGHRS, CDR2 YFSETQ. The CDR3 runs 16 residues. Between the trimmed V and J ends, which lost 6 bases and 5 bases, there was a span of 22 bases. DNA of the CDR3: TGCGCCAGCACCCCAAGTCCGGGCCTCAGGTTAGATACGCAGTATTTT. This encodes CASTPSPGLRLDTQYF.

About this clone: Its ends do not fully match the called genes, so a read error is possible. The rearrangement joins TRBV2 to TRBJ1-2; D perhaps matches TRBD1 (5 bases). The CDR3 has 13 residues. From germline, CDR1 is SNHLY and CDR2 FYNNEI. CDR3 sequence: CASSEGDFIGCTF. CDR3 in DNA: TGTGCCAGCAGTGAAGGGGACTTCATTGGCTGCACCTTC.

J is TRBJ1-4 and V is TRBV5-1; 10 nucleotides align to TRBD1. V lost 4 bases and J lost 8; bases outside the gene matches: 5. In germline, CDR1 is SGHRS, CDR2 YFSETQ. CDR3 length: 14 amino acids. The CDR3 DNA reads TGCGCCAGCAGCGCCGGGACAGGGGACGAAAAACTGTTTTTT. Amino acid sequence: CASSAGTGDEKLFF.

The rearrangement uses TRBV30 and TRBJ1-1, with D unresolved. The V and J ends lost 1 base and 2 bases respectively, with 17 bases between them. This CDR3 is 16 amino acids long. Germline values: CDR1 GTSNPN, CDR2 SVGIG (reference sequence). The chain's CDR3 is CAWSGAESGSNTEAFF. The CDR3 nucleotides read TGTGCCTGGAGTGGTGCAGAATCGGGGTCTAACACTGAAGCTTTCTTT.

The CDR3 sequence: CASSLPHGDYGYTF. CDR3 sequence (DNA): TGTGCCAGCAGTTTACCTCACGGCGACTATGGCTACACCTTC. The rearrangement links TRBV28 to TRBJ1-2; D not resolved. Germline V lookup: CDR1 MDHEN, CDR2 SYDVKM. The CDR3 has 14 amino acids. Trimming took off 2 bases at V and 3 bases at J, with 10 bases between the two ends.

The chain carries TRBV28 and TRBJ1-2, with TRBD1 matching over 8 bases. Germline V gives CDR1 MDHEN, CDR2 SYDVKM. The CDR3 is 14 amino acids. V shed 4 bases and J 11 bases; nucleotides not matched to a gene: 12. The CDR3: CASSSDGTGRGYTF. Here the CDR3 DNA reads TGTGCCAGCAGTTCGGACGGGACAGGCCGGGGGTACACCTTC.

CDR3 sequence reads: CASSQDVGAGRETQYF. The CDR3 DNA reads as TGCGCCAGCAGCCAAGACGTCGGCGCGGGAAGGGAGACCCAGTACTTC. V usage is TRBV4-3 and J usage is TRBJ2-5, with D possibly TRBD2 on 6 matching bases. CDR1 LGHNA and CDR2 YSLEER come from the germline V gene. The CDR3 is 16 amino acids. V gave up 0 bases and J gave up 5 bases, with 16 bases separating them.

The gene calls are TRBV29-1 and TRBJ2-3, with 16 nucleotides matching TRBD2. V shed 4 bases, J shed 1 base, and the junction held 2 bases outside the gene matches. This CDR3 contains 16 residues. The V gene's germline CDR1 is SQVTM and CDR2 ANQGSEA. The DNA of the CDR3 is TGCAGCGTTGGGGGACTAGCGGGAGGGCGCACAGATACGCAGTATTTT. Translating it yields CSVGGLAGGRTDTQYF.